Listed here are 3 T cell receptor beta chains from one sample, sequenced in a study of blood T cell repertoires in COVID-19. Here immunoSEQ multiplex PCR was the method, and the copy in TCRdb shows in-frame clones only, minus some. The sample comprises some 130,000 clones, less than 90% of which are singletons, and 1.5% to 2% rests with the top ten. The sequenced sample consisted of peripheral blood. Receptors originate from a man between 65 and 79 years old with acute or convalescent COVID-19.

CDR3 nucleotide sequence: TGTGCCAGCAGCTTTAGCGGGGTGCTCCGGACCCAGTACTTC. This encodes CASSFSGVLRTQYF. The chain recombines TRBV7-8 with TRBJ2-5; 8 bases map to TRBD2. The CDR3 contains 14 residues. Germline assignment: CDR1 SGHVS and CDR2 FQNEAQ. J lost 7 bases, V lost 3 bases, and 7 bases had no gene match.

The sample holds a few counts of this clone. V and J are TRBV7-6 and TRBJ2-7; D might be TRBD2 (7 bases). CDR3 length equals 13 residues. Germline V CDR1 and CDR2: SGHVS, FNYEAQ. V was cut by 4 bases and J by 2 bases, with 9 bases left in between. DNA of the CDR3: TGTGCCAGCAGCTCGCGGGGGCCCTACGAGCAGTACTTC. Translation gives CASSSRGPYEQYF. Full variable domain (rest looked up from reference TRBV7-6 and TRBJ2-7): GAGVSQSPRYKVTKRGQDVALRCDPISGHVSLYWYRQALGQGPEFLTYFNYEAQQDKSGLPNDRFSAERPEGSISTLTIQRTEQRDSAMYRCASSSRGPYEQYFGPGTRLTVT.

This clone came up a few times. The chain employs TRBV7-2 and TRBJ1-2; TRBD1 aligns across 7 bases. The CDR3 totals 14 residues. Germline CDR1 and CDR2: SGHTA and FQGNSA. V was pared by 5 bases and J by 3 bases, with 6 bases of the junction left unmatched. This CDR3 reads CASSADGTDYGYTF. In nucleotides, the CDR3 is TGTGCCAGCAGCGCCGACGGGACAGACTATGGCTACACCTTC.